The clone carrying this T cell receptor (beta chain) was recorded many times. Its specificity is not known. The PCR ran on 60 Vbeta and 13 Jbeta primers. Using immunoSEQ multiplex PCR, the repertoire was profiled, and TCRdb retains in-frame clones only, with some absent. The repertoire has about 160,000 clones, around 74% of them found once; the top ten carry approximately 2.3%. CDR1 is SGHNT and CDR2 is YYREEE in the germline V gene (reference sequence). Unmatched junction bases numbered 7, after V lost 4 bases and J lost 0 bases. CDR3 length: 16 residues. The sample is drawn from a study of cytomegalovirus exposure and HLA in healthy donors. General observations from the study: Presence/absence analyses took donor sequencing depth as roughly uniform.

The V call is TRBV5-4, the J call TRBJ1-2, with TRBD1 identical over 9 bases. Sequences were obtained from PBMCs. The TCR originated in a female donor in good health and CMV-seronegative. The CDR3 loop reads CASSRGRDRANYGYTF. The CDR3 DNA sequence: TGTGCCAGCAGCCGGGGGAGGGACAGGGCTAACTATGGCTACACCTTC.